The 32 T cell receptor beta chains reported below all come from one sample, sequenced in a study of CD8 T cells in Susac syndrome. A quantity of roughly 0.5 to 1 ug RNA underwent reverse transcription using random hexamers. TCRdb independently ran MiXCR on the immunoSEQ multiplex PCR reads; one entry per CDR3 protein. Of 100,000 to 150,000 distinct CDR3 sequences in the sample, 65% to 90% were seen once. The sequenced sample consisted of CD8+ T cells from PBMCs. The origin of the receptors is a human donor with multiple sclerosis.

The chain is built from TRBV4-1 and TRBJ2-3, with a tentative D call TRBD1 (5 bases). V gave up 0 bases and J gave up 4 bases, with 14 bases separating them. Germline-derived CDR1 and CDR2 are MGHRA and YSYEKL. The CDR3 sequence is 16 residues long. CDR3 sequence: CASSQDLAGLADTQYF. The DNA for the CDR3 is TGCGCCAGCAGCCAAGATCTGGCAGGGTTAGCAGATACGCAGTATTTT.

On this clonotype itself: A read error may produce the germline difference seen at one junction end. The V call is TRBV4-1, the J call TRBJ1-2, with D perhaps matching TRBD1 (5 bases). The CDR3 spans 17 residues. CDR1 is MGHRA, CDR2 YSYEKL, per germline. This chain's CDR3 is CASSQGAGVTASYGYAF. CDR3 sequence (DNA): TGCGCCAGCAGCCAAGGAGCGGGAGTGACAGCCTCTTATGGCTACGCCTTC.

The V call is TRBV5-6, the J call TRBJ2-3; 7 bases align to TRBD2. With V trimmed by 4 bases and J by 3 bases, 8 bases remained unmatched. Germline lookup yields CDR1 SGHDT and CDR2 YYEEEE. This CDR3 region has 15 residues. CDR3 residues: CASSPGLESTDTQYF. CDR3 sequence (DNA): TGTGCCAGCAGCCCAGGACTAGAATCAACAGATACGCAGTATTTT. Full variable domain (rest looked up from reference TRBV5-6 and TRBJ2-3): DAGVTQSPTHLIKTRGQQVTLRCSPKSGHDTVSWYQQALGQGPQFIFQYYEEEERQRGNFPDRFSGHQFPNYSSELNVNALLLGDSALYLCASSPGLESTDTQYFGPGTRLTVL.

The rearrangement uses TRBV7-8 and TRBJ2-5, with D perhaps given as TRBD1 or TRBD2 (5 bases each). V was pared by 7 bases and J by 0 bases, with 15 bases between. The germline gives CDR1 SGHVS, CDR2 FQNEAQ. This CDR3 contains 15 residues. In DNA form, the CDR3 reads TGTGCCAGCACCCGGGACGCCGATTACCAAGAGACCCAGTACTTC. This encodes CASTRDADYQETQYF.

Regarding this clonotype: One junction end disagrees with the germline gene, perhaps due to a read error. CDR3 loop: CSVEAGTFLYTQYF. The DNA for the CDR3 is TGCAGCGTAGAAGCGGGAACCTTTTTGTATACGCAGTATTTT. This chain connects TRBV29-1 to TRBJ2-3; 7 bases are shared with TRBD2. CDR3 length: 14 amino acids. Germline V gene data show CDR1 as SQVTM and CDR2 as ANQGSEA.

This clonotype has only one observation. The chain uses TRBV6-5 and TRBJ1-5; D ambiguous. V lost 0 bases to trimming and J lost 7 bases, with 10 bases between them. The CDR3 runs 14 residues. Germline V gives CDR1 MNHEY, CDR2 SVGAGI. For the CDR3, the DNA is TGTGCCAGCAGTTACTCGACGAATATCCAGCCCCAGCATTTT. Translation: CASSYSTNIQPQHF.

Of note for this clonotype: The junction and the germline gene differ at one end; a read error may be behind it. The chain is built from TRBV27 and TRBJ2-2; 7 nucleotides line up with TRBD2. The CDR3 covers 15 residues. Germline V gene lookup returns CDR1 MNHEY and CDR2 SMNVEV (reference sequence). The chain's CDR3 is CASSISGLNTRELFF. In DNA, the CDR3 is TGTGCCAGCAGTATTAGCGGGTTAAACACCCGGGAGCTGTTTTTT.

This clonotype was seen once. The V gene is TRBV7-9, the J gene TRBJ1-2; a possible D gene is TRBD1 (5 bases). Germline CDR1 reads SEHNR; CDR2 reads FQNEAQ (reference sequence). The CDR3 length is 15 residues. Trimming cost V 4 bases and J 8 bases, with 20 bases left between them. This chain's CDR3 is CASSSGSETRGGYTF. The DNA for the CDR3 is TGTGCCAGCAGCTCAGGTTCCGAGACAAGGGGCGGCTACACCTTC.

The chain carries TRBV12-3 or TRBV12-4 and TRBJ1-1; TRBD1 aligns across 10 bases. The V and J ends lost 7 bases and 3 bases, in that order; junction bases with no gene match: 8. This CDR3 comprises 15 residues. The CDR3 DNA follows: TGTGCCAGCATCCCGGGACAGGGGTTGTACACTGAAGCTTTCTTT. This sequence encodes CASIPGQGLYTEAFF.

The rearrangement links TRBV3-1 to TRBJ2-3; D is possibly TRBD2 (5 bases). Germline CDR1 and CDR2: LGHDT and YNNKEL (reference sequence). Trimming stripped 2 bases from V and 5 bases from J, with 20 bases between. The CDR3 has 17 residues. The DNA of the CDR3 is TGTGCCAGCAGCCAACTCACCGGCGAGGGAGCCAGAGATACGCAGTATTTT. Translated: CASSQLTGEGARDTQYF.

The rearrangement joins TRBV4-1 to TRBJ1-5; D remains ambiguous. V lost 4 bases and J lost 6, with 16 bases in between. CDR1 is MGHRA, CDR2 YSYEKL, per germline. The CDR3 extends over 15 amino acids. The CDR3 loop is CASSPTAGSGQPQHF. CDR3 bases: TGCGCCAGCAGCCCCACTGCGGGGTCGGGTCAGCCCCAGCATTTT.

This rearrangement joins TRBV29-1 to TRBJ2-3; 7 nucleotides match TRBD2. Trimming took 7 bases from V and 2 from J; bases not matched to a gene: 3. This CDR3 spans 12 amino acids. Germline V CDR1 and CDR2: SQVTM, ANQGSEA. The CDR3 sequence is CSAGLVTDTQYF. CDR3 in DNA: TGCAGCGCCGGACTAGTCACAGATACGCAGTATTTT.

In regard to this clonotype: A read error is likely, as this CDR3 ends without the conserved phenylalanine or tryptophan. The CDR3 loop reads CASSPNNYEQYL. The CDR3 nucleotides read TGTGCCAGCAGTCCAAACAACTACGAGCAGTACTTG. The chain recombines TRBV12-3 or TRBV12-4 with TRBJ2-7; no firm D call. Trimming took off 5 bases at V and 3 bases at J, with 8 bases between the two ends. The CDR3 length is 12 residues.

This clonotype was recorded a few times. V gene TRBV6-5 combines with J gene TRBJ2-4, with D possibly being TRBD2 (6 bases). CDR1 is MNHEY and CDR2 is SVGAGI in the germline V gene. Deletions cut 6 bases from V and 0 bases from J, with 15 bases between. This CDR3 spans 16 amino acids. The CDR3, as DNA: TGTGCCAGCAGCTATATCGGTAGCGGAGCCAAAAACATTCAGTACTTC. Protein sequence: CASSYIGSGAKNIQYF.

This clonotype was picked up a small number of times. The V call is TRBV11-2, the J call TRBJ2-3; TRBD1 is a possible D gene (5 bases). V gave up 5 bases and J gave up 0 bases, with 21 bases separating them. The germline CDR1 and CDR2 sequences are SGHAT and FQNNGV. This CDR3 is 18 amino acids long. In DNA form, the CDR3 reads TGTGCCAGCAGCCCAGGGTTTCGGACCGACCCTAGCACAGATACGCAGTATTTT. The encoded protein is CASSPGFRTDPSTDTQYF.

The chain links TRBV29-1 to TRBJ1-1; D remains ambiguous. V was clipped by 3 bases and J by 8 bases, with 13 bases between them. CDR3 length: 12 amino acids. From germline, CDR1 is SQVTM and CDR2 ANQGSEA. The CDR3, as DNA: TGCAGCGTTGAGGGTCCGGAGGCGGAAGCTTTCTTT. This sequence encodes CSVEGPEAEAFF.

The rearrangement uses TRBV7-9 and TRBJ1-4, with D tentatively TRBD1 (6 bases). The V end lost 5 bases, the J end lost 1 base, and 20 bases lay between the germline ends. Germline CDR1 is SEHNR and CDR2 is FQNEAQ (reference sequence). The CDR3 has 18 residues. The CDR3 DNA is TGTGCCAGCAGCACCCCCCGGGGGCTTTCTGGAACTAATGAAAAACTGTTTTTT. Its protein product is CASSTPRGLSGTNEKLFF.

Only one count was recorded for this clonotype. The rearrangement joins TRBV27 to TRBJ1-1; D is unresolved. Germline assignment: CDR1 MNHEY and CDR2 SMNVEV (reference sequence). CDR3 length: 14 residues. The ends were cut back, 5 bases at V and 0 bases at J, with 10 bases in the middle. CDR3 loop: CASSATVLNTEAFF. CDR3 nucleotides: TGTGCCAGCAGTGCCACAGTGCTGAACACTGAAGCTTTCTTT.

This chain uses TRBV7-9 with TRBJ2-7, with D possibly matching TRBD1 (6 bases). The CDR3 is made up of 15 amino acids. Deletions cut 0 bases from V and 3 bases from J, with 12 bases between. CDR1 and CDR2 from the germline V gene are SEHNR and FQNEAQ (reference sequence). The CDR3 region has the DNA TGTGCCAGCAGCTTAGCGGGGGCAGGGGACTACGAGCAGTACTTC. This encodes CASSLAGAGDYEQYF. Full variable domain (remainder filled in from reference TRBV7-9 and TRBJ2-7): DTGVSQNPRHKITKRGQNVTFRCDPISEHNRLYWYRQTLGQGPEFLTYFQNEAQLEKSRLLSDRFSAERPKGSFSTLEIQRTEQGDSAMYLCASSLAGAGDYEQYFGPGTRLTVT.

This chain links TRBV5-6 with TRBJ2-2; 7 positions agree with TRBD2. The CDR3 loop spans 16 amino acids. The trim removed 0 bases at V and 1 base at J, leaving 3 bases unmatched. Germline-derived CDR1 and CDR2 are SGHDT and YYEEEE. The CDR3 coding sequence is TGTGCCAGCAGCTTGGAATTAGCGGGGAACACCGGGGAGCTGTTTTTT. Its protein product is CASSLELAGNTGELFF.

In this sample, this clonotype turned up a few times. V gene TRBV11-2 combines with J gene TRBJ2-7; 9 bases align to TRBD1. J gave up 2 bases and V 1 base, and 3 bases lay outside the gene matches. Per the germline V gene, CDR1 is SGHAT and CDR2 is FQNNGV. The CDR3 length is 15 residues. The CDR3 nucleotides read TGTGCCAGCAGCTTAGGGACAGGGGTAACCTACGAGCAGTACTTC. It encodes CASSLGTGVTYEQYF.

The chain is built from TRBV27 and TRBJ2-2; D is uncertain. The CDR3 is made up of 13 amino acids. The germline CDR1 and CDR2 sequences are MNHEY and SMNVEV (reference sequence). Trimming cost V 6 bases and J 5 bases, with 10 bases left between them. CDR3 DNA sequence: TGTGCCAGCAGCGTCAGATCAACCGGGGAGCTGTTTTTT. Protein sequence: CASSVRSTGELFF.

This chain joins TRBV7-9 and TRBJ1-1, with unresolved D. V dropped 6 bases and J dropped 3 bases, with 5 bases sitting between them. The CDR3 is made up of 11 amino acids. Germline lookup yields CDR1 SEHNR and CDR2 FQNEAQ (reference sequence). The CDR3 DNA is TGTGCCAGCAGGGGTGACACTGAAGCTTTCTTT. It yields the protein CASRGDTEAFF. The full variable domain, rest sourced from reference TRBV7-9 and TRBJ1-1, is DTGVSQNPRHKITKRGQNVTFRCDPISEHNRLYWYRQTLGQGPEFLTYFQNEAQLEKSRLLSDRFSAERPKGSFSTLEIQRTEQGDSAMYLCASRGDTEAFFGQGTRLTVV.

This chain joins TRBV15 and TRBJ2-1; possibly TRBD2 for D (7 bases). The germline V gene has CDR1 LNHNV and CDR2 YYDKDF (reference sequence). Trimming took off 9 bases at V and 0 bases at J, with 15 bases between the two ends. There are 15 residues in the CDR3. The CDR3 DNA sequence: TGTGCCACTTCGGGGGGCCGGAGCTCCTACAATGAGCAGTTCTTC. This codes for CATSGGRSSYNEQFF.

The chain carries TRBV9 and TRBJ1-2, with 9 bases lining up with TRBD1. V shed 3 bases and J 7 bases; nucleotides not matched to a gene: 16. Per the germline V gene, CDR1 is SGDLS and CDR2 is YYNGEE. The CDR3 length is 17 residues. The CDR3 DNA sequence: TGTGCCAGCAGCGCCCCGGGACAGGGCCTCGCCGGGAGTGGCTACACCTTC. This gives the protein CASSAPGQGLAGSGYTF.

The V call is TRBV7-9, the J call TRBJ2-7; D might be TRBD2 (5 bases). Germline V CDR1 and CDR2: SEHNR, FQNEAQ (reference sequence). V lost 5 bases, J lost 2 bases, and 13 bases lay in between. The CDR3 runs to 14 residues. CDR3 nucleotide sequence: TGTGCCAGCAGCCGCGGGTGGGTAGCCTACGAGCAGTACTTC. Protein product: CASSRGWVAYEQYF.

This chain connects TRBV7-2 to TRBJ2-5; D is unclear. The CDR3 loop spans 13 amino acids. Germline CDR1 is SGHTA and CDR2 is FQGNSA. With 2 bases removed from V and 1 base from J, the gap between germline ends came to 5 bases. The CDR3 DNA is TGTGCCAGCAGCTTAATAATCCAAGAGACCCAGTACTTC. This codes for CASSLIIQETQYF.

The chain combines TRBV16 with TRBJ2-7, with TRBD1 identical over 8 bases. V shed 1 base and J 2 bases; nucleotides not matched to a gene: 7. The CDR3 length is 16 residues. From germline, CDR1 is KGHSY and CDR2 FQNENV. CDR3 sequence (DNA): TGTGCCAGCAGCCAATACGGGACAGGTCATACCTACGAGCAGTACTTC. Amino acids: CASSQYGTGHTYEQYF.

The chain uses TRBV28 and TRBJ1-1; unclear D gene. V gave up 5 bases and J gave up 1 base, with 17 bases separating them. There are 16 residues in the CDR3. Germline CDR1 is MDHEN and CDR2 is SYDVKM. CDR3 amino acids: CASSELNDNWNTEAFF. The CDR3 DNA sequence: TGTGCCAGCAGTGAGCTTAATGATAATTGGAACACTGAAGCTTTCTTT.

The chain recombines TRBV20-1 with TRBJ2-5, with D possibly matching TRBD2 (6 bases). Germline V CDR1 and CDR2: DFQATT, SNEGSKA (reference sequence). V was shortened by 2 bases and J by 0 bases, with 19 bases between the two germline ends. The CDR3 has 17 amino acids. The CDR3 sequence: CSARLGRGLSNQETQYF. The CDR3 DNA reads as TGCAGTGCTAGATTGGGGCGGGGCCTTTCCAACCAAGAGACCCAGTACTTC.

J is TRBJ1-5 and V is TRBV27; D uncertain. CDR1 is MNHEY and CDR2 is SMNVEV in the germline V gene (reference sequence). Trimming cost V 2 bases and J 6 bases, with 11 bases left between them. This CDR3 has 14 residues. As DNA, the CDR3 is TGTGCCAGCAGTTTAGGTAGGGAAGGTCAGCCCCAGCATTTT. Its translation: CASSLGREGQPQHF.

CDR3 in amino acids: CASSSPGQGKSYEQYF. As DNA, the CDR3 is TGTGCCAGCAGCTCACCGGGACAGGGAAAATCCTACGAGCAGTACTTC. This chain joins TRBV11-2 and TRBJ2-7; 9 bases align to TRBD1. From germline, CDR1 is SGHAT and CDR2 FQNNGV. Germline trimming cut 4 bases from V and 1 base from J; bases unmatched to any gene: 8. This CDR3 comprises 16 residues.